The 15 T cell receptor beta chains below were found in one sample sequenced in a study of neurological immune-mediated disorders. One entry per CDR3 protein, called by TCRdb with MiXCR from the 5' RACE reads. This table holds 55,000 to 65,000 distinct CDR3 sequences, roughly 10% found once. Noted time point: longitudinal time-point 2. The sample taken for sequencing was PBMCs. The source is a man aged 30 to 39 in good health.

This clonotype ranks as medium-sized (0.01 to 0.1%). CDR3 sequence: CASSLTVTQYF. CDR3 coding DNA: TGCGCCAGCAGCCTTACTGTAACCCAGTACTTC. This sequence joins TRBV5-1 and TRBJ2-5; D is ambiguous. This CDR3 comprises 11 residues. The V end lost 4 bases, the J end lost 8 bases, and 9 bases lay between the germline ends. Germline CDR1 is SGHRS and CDR2 is YFSETQ.

This clonotype came up many times. V is TRBV11-2 and J is TRBJ2-4; 9 nucleotides align to TRBD2. The trim removed 5 bases at V and 2 bases at J, leaving 4 bases unmatched. CDR3 length: 15 amino acids. Germline V gene data show CDR1 as SGHAT and CDR2 as FQNNGV. The CDR3 sequence: CASSGLALTKNIQYF. Written as DNA, the CDR3 is TGTGCCAGCAGCGGACTAGCGCTAACCAAAAACATTCAGTACTTC.

Many counts were recorded for this clonotype. The gene calls are TRBV24-1 and TRBJ2-7, with TRBD1 matching 10 bases. This CDR3 spans 15 amino acids. The trim removed 2 bases at V and 6 bases at J, leaving 6 bases unmatched. Germline V gives CDR1 KGHDR, CDR2 SFDVKD. CDR3: CATSDSGTGAREQYF. The CDR3 nucleotides are TGTGCCACCAGTGATTCCGGGACAGGGGCGCGCGAGCAGTACTTC.

This clonotype appeared many times. J is TRBJ2-7 and V is TRBV7-2; 12 bases map to TRBD2. The V and J ends lost 5 bases and 2 bases, in that order; junction bases with no gene match: 4. Germline-derived CDR1 and CDR2 are SGHTA and FQGNSA. The CDR3 is made up of 15 amino acids. The chain's CDR3 is CASSPRLAGAYEQYF. Written as DNA, the CDR3 is TGTGCCAGCAGCCCACGACTAGCGGGAGCCTACGAGCAGTACTTC.

This clonotype showed up many times. V usage is TRBV27 and J usage is TRBJ2-1; a possible D gene is TRBD2 (7 bases). CDR3 length equals 15 residues. Germline CDR1 and CDR2: MNHEY and SMNVEV (reference sequence). The V gene lost 1 base and the J gene lost 7 bases, with 14 bases spanning the gap. DNA for the CDR3: TGTGCCAGCAGTTTATATGGCAGGGGAGGGAATGAGCAGTTCTTC. Residues: CASSLYGRGGNEQFF.

This clonotype was seen many times. The chain employs TRBV27 and TRBJ2-7, with 9 bases aligning to TRBD2. The CDR3 is made up of 15 amino acids. The germline gives CDR1 MNHEY, CDR2 SMNVEV (reference sequence). The V segment lost 3 bases and the J segment 2 bases; nucleotides outside the gene matches: 5. The CDR3 loop is CASSLRGGPPYEQYF. Written as DNA, the CDR3 is TGTGCCAGCAGTTTGCGGGGGGGCCCTCCCTACGAGCAGTACTTC.

This clonotype was seen ten or more times. The rearrangement links TRBV5-1 to TRBJ2-5, with 11 bases aligning to TRBD2. CDR3 length equals 17 residues. Germline V gives CDR1 SGHRS, CDR2 YFSETQ. J was trimmed by 3 bases and V by 4 bases; bases with no gene match: 11. Written as DNA, the CDR3 is TGCGCCAGCAGCCCGGATACTCCGGGACTAGCGGAAGAGACCCAGTACTTC. This encodes CASSPDTPGLAEETQYF.

For this clonotype: A much larger clone lies one base from this, so it may be a read error. The chain is built from TRBV10-3 and TRBJ2-5, with D perhaps given as TRBD1 or TRBD2 (5 bases each). The CDR3 totals 13 residues. Germline CDR1 reads ENHRY; CDR2 reads SYGVKD. CDR3 residues: CVIREGIQETQYF. The CDR3 DNA sequence: TGTGTCATCAGAGAGGGGATCCAAGAGACCCAGTACTTC.

This clonotype was seen ten or more times. The V and J genes are TRBV20-1 and TRBJ2-7; tentatively, D is TRBD1 or TRBD2 (5 bases each). The V end was cut by 6 bases, the J end by 0 bases, with 21 bases between. The CDR3 is 16 amino acids. CDR1 and CDR2 from the germline V gene are DFQATT and SNEGSKA (reference sequence). The CDR3 protein is CSAREGRRPSSYEQYF. In DNA form, the CDR3 reads TGCAGTGCCCGAGAGGGGCGGAGGCCCAGCTCCTACGAGCAGTACTTC.

This clonotype has at least ten counts. The CDR3 protein is CASSLELVKSGATQYF. The CDR3 DNA reads TGTGCCAGCAGTTTAGAATTAGTTAAGAGCGGCGCTACGCAGTATTTT. The chain combines TRBV12-3 or TRBV12-4 with TRBJ2-3, with a possible D match to TRBD2 (5 bases). This CDR3 is 16 amino acids long. V shed 1 base and J shed 8 bases, with 19 bases lying between them.

Only a few counts were recorded for this clonotype. The J gene is TRBJ2-5, the V gene TRBV4-2; TRBD2 agrees at 8 bases. Trimming at V came to 0 bases and at J to 1 base, leaving 7 bases not matched to a gene. The germline CDR1 and CDR2 sequences are LGHNA and YNFKEQ. The CDR3 is made up of 17 amino acids. In DNA form, the CDR3 reads TGTGCCAGCAGCCAAGACTCCGGGGGGGCGTCCCAAGAGACCCAGTACTTC. Residues: CASSQDSGGASQETQYF.

The chain has TRBV6-6 and TRBJ2-3; 10 bases agree with TRBD2. The length of the CDR3 is 17 residues. Germline-derived CDR1 and CDR2 are MNHNY and SVGAGI (reference sequence). With V trimmed by 0 bases and J by 3 bases, 6 bases remained unmatched. The CDR3 sequence is CASSYSLAGVGTDTQYF. The DNA of the CDR3 is TGTGCCAGCAGTTACTCTCTAGCGGGAGTAGGAACAGATACGCAGTATTTT.

This clonotype has a count of ten or more. The gene calls are TRBV5-1 and TRBJ1-4; TRBD1 aligns across 8 bases. Germline CDR1 reads SGHRS; CDR2 reads YFSETQ. The CDR3 sequence is 14 residues long. V shed 4 bases and J 6 bases; nucleotides not matched to a gene: 5. CDR3: CASSVRGLDEKLFF. CDR3 DNA: TGCGCCAGCAGCGTCAGGGGGCTTGATGAAAAACTGTTTTTT.

This clonotype was counted at least ten times. The rearrangement joins TRBV3-1 to TRBJ2-1; tentatively, D is TRBD2 (5 bases). The germline V gene has CDR1 LGHDT and CDR2 YNNKEL (reference sequence). This CDR3 is built from 14 residues. V was cut by 1 base and J by 1 base, with 5 bases left in between. The chain's CDR3 is CASSQGGSYNEQFF. Here the CDR3 DNA reads TGTGCCAGCAGCCAAGGAGGGTCCTACAATGAGCAGTTCTTC.

This clonotype was observed once. The chain carries TRBV20-1 and TRBJ2-3; D is tentatively TRBD1 or TRBD2 (5 bases each). The germline V and J ends were trimmed by 1 base and 1 base, with 21 bases remaining between them. The CDR3 consists of 18 residues. Germline values: CDR1 DFQATT, CDR2 SNEGSKA (reference sequence). CDR3 in amino acids: CSARGNYGTMKGTDTQYF. In DNA form, the CDR3 reads TGCAGTGCTAGAGGAAACTACGGGACCATGAAGGGCACAGATACGCAGTATTTT.